A selection of T cell receptor beta chains follows, all from one sample in a study of cytotoxic CD8 clonotypes in ibrutinib-treated CLL. The data were produced by immunoSEQ multiplex PCR, yet TCRdb's version contains in-frame clones alone and is incomplete. The top ten clones hold about 6.7% of a sample with around 310,000 clones, around four fifths of them seen once. Sequences were derived from PBMCs, sampled before ibrutinib treatment. All receptors come from a human donor with chronic lymphocytic leukemia. Each CDR3 is given with its conserved first and last residue. D genes are given only for firm matches. Clone size, where shown, is once, few, many, or a class for clones that have expanded.

CDR3 protein | CDR3 DNA | clone size | J gene | V gene | D gene
CASSLSLAGGMTNTGELFF | TGTGCCAGCAGCTTAAGCCTAGCGGGGGGAATGACCAACACCGGGGAGCTGTTTTTT | NA | TRBJ2-2 | TRBV7-6 | TRBD2
CAKPTGGGGNQPQHF | TGTGCCAAACCGACAGGGGGCGGGGGCAATCAGCCCCAGCATTTT | NA | TRBJ1-5 | TRBV27 | TRBD1
CASSLSHQGAYSYEQYF | TGTGCCAGCAGTTTATCCCATCAGGGAGCCTACTCCTACGAGCAGTACTTC | once | TRBJ2-7 | TRBV28 | NA
CASSLRGHTEAFF | TGTGCCAGCAGCTTAAGAGGACACACTGAAGCTTTCTTT | NA | TRBJ1-1 | TRBV11-3 | NA
CAWSTWVGNTGELFF | TGTGCCTGGAGTACCTGGGTCGGAAACACCGGGGAGCTGTTTTTT | NA | TRBJ2-2 | TRBV30 | NA
CASSRNTGNTGELFF | TGTGCCAGCAGCCGAAACACAGGGAACACCGGGGAGCTGTTTTTT | NA | TRBJ2-2 | TRBV7-8 | NA
CASSLAGTRSYEQYF | TGTGCCAGCAGCTTGGCCGGGACCCGATCCTACGAGCAGTACTTC | NA | TRBJ2-7 | TRBV5-4 | NA
CASSLLQSGAWGEQFF | TGTGCCAGCAGTTTATTACAGTCGGGAGCCTGGGGTGAGCAGTTCTTC | few | TRBJ2-1 | TRBV27 | NA
CASSRDRGEDQPQHF | TGTGCCAGCAGTCGAGACAGGGGCGAGGATCAGCCCCAGCATTTT | NA | TRBJ1-5 | TRBV7-8 | TRBD1
CASSAQGNNYNEQFF | TGTGCCAGCAGCGCCCAGGGGAACAACTACAATGAGCAGTTCTTC | NA | TRBJ2-1 | TRBV9 | NA
CASSELGAGEADTQYF | TGTGCCAGCAGTGAGCTTGGAGCGGGAGAGGCAGATACGCAGTATTTT | NA | TRBJ2-3 | TRBV25-1 | TRBD2
CAWSNPWGQNYEQYF | TGTGCCTGGAGTAACCCTTGGGGACAAAACTACGAGCAGTACTTC | once | TRBJ2-7 | TRBV30 | NA
CATPRASDGYTF | TGTGCCACGCCTAGAGCGTCGGATGGCTACACCTTC | NA | TRBJ1-2 | TRBV13 | NA
CASSPVGFEEKLFF | TGTGCCAGCAGTCCGGTGGGTTTCGAAGAAAAACTGTTTTTT | few | TRBJ1-4 | TRBV25-1 | NA
CASSFGPGYGYTF | TGTGCCAGCAGTTTCGGTCCGGGCTATGGCTACACCTTC | NA | TRBJ1-2 | TRBV28 | NA
CASSQDPTGEGGYTF | TGCGCCAGCAGCCAAGACCCCACGGGGGAGGGTGGCTACACCTTC | NA | TRBJ1-2 | TRBV4-3 | NA